One and the same sample provided the 32 T cell receptor beta chains below, sequenced in a study of T cell repertoires and HLA-DP antigens. These TCRs' antigens remain unknown. Sequencing was performed with immunoSEQ multiplex PCR; in TCRdb, only in-frame clones are kept and a portion is missing. The sample holds roughly 70,000 clones, roughly 77% seen once. Material for sequencing was CD4+ T cells from PBMCs. The receptors were gathered from a man between 60 and 75 years old in good health and CMV-seronegative.

The chain links TRBV4-3 to TRBJ2-3; 8 nucleotides agree with TRBD2. This CDR3 contains 19 residues. CDR1 is LGHNA and CDR2 is YSLEER in the germline V gene. J lost 0 bases, V lost 1 base, and 12 bases had no gene match. The CDR3 protein is CASSQVWAGGKSSTDTQYF. Here the CDR3 DNA reads TGCGCCAGCAGCCAAGTCTGGGCGGGGGGTAAGTCGAGCACAGATACGCAGTATTTT.

The chain employs TRBV5-6 and TRBJ1-1, with TRBD1 matching 7 bases. The V gene's germline CDR1 is SGHDT and CDR2 YYEEEE. Trimming removed 0 bases from V and 5 bases from J; junction bases left unmatched: 7. CDR3 size: 15 residues. This chain's CDR3 is CASSLGVRGLTEAFF. Written as DNA, the CDR3 is TGTGCCAGCAGCTTGGGAGTGAGGGGGCTGACTGAAGCTTTCTTT.

The rearrangement uses TRBV11-2 and TRBJ2-7; no reliable D call. Germline CDR1 is SGHAT and CDR2 is FQNNGV. This CDR3 has 14 residues. V was clipped by 1 base and J by 2 bases, with 9 bases between them. CDR3 sequence reads: CASSLVPEPYEQYV. The CDR3 DNA is TGTGCCAGCAGCTTAGTCCCGGAACCCTACGAGCAGTACGTC.

The rearrangement uses TRBV7-9 and TRBJ1-2, with unresolved D. The CDR3 length is 12 residues. V lost 5 bases to trimming and J lost 7 bases, with 11 bases between them. Germline CDR1 and CDR2: SEHNR and FQNEAQ (reference sequence). The DNA of the CDR3 is TGTGCCAGCAGCCTTGACGTTGGTGGCTACACCTTC. Translated: CASSLDVGGYTF.

The chain is built from TRBV19 and TRBJ1-5; D gene uncertain. V lost 5 bases, J lost 4 bases, and 15 bases lay in between. Germline V gene lookup returns CDR1 LNHDA and CDR2 SQIVND (reference sequence). CDR3 size: 15 residues. The DNA of the CDR3 is TGTGCCAGTAGTCGGGCGAGGCTCCTGAATCAGCCCCAGCATTTT. Residues: CASSRARLLNQPQHF.

The chain carries TRBV6-5 and TRBJ1-4; the match to TRBD1 covers 8 bases. This CDR3 region has 14 residues. Germline V gene lookup returns CDR1 MNHEY and CDR2 SVGAGI. Trimming cost V 6 bases and J 4 bases; bases outside gene matches: 4. As DNA, the CDR3 is TGTGCCAGCAGAGGGGGACAGGATAATGAAAAACTGTTTTTT. Its protein is CASRGGQDNEKLFF.

CDR3 residues: CASSLFPGSDYGYTF. Here the CDR3 DNA reads TGTGCCAGCAGCTTATTTCCAGGGTCGGACTATGGCTACACCTTC. This chain uses TRBV7-8 with TRBJ1-2, with D maybe TRBD1 (5 bases). V gave up 2 bases and J gave up 3 bases, with 13 bases separating them. The CDR3 consists of 15 residues. Per germline, CDR1 SGHVS and CDR2 FQNEAQ.

This clone has only a few counts. V is TRBV19 and J is TRBJ2-7; 8 positions agree with TRBD1. This CDR3 is built from 13 residues. V dropped 5 bases and J dropped 6; count of bases not matched to a gene: 6. In germline, CDR1 is LNHDA, CDR2 SQIVND (reference sequence). The CDR3 loop is CASSRPQGAEQYF. The DNA for the CDR3 is TGTGCCAGTAGTCGGCCTCAGGGGGCCGAGCAGTACTTC.

The gene calls are TRBV5-8 and TRBJ1-1; no firm D call. The CDR3 length is 12 residues. The germline V gene has CDR1 SGHTS and CDR2 YDEGEE. V dropped 1 base and J dropped 8 bases, with 9 bases sitting between them. The CDR3 sequence: CASSLLDGEAFF. CDR3 nucleotide sequence: TGTGCCAGCAGCTTGTTGGATGGGGAAGCTTTCTTT.

This clone was seen only a few times. The rearrangement uses TRBV29-1 and TRBJ2-1, with D tentatively TRBD1 or TRBD2 (5 bases each). Looked up from germline, CDR1 is SQVTM and CDR2 is ANQGSEA. The CDR3 extends over 15 amino acids. Between the trimmed V and J ends, which lost 0 bases and 8 bases, there was a span of 17 bases. This CDR3 reads CSVEEGRTQRDEQFF. CDR3 nucleotides: TGCAGCGTTGAAGAGGGACGAACTCAAAGGGATGAGCAGTTCTTC.

This clone was observed a handful of times. The CDR3 DNA reads TGTGCCAGCAGTACTGGACACTCTCGGGAGACCCAGTACTTC. This sequence encodes CASSTGHSRETQYF. V gene TRBV7-2 combines with J gene TRBJ2-5, with D maybe TRBD1 (5 bases). The V gene's germline CDR1 is SGHTA and CDR2 FQGNSA. With 6 bases removed from V and 5 bases from J, the gap between germline ends came to 16 bases. CDR3 length equals 14 residues. The entire variable domain, with the rest obtained from reference TRBV7-2 and TRBJ2-5, is as follows: GAGVSQSPSNKVTEKGKDVELRCDPISGHTALYWYRQSLGQGLEFLIYFQGNSAPDKSGLPSDRFSAERTGGSVSTLTIQRTQQEDSAVYLCASSTGHSRETQYFGPGTRLLVL.

The chain carries TRBV7-8 and TRBJ1-3, with 7 bases lining up with TRBD1. Per the germline V gene, CDR1 is SGHVS and CDR2 is FQNEAQ. The CDR3 length is 17 residues. The V segment lost 0 bases and the J segment 0 bases; nucleotides outside the gene matches: 5. This CDR3 reads CASSLAVRGSSGNTIYF. In nucleotides, the CDR3 is TGTGCCAGCAGCTTAGCGGTCAGGGGGTCCTCTGGAAACACCATATATTTT.

The chain links TRBV5-4 to TRBJ2-5, with 8 bases fitting TRBD1. The CDR3 covers 14 residues. In germline, CDR1 is SGHNT, CDR2 YYREEE (reference sequence). The V segment lost 4 bases and the J segment 4 bases; nucleotides outside the gene matches: 6. The chain's CDR3 is CASSKQGASETQYF. In DNA, the CDR3 is TGTGCCAGCAGCAAGCAGGGGGCATCAGAGACCCAGTACTTC.

This sequence joins TRBV9 and TRBJ1-2; 8 bases line up with TRBD1. Trimming removed 1 base from V and 6 bases from J; junction bases left unmatched: 5. The CDR3 sequence is 14 residues long. Germline V gives CDR1 SGDLS, CDR2 YYNGEE. CDR3 sequence reads: CASSVTTGDNGYTF. CDR3 nucleotides: TGTGCCAGCAGCGTAACGACAGGGGATAATGGCTACACCTTC.

The chain combines TRBV7-9 with TRBJ1-2, with D maybe TRBD1 (5 bases). The CDR3 is 16 residues long. Germline V CDR1 and CDR2: SEHNR, FQNEAQ (reference sequence). The V end was cut by 0 bases, the J end by 2 bases, with 13 bases between. The DNA for the CDR3 is TGTGCCAGCAGCTTAGCGCCGGGGTGGGGGAACTATGGCTACACCTTC. Its translation is CASSLAPGWGNYGYTF. Filled out from reference TRBV7-9 and TRBJ1-2, the complete variable domain reads DTGVSQNPRHKITKRGQNVTFRCDPISEHNRLYWYRQTLGQGPEFLTYFQNEAQLEKSRLLSDRFSAERPKGSFSTLEIQRTEQGDSAMYLCASSLAPGWGNYGYTFGSGTRLTVV.

This chain connects TRBV19 to TRBJ2-7, with no clear D. From germline, CDR1 is LNHDA and CDR2 SQIVND (reference sequence). The CDR3 is 12 amino acids. V lost 4 bases, J lost 4 bases, and 8 bases lay in between. CDR3 bases: TGTGCCAGTAGTAGTGCCCGATACGAGCAGTACTTC. It specifies CASSSARYEQYF.

The chain employs TRBV7-8 and TRBJ2-1; D may be TRBD1 or TRBD2 (5 bases each). V was clipped by 5 bases and J by 3 bases, with 17 bases between them. Germline V gene data show CDR1 as SGHVS and CDR2 as FQNEAQ. CDR3 length equals 16 residues. CDR3 sequence: CASSPLPGPLYNEQFF. CDR3 bases: TGTGCCAGCAGCCCACTGCCGGGGCCTCTCTACAATGAGCAGTTCTTC.

The chain recombines TRBV2 with TRBJ1-1, with D perhaps TRBD1 (6 bases). Germline-derived CDR1 and CDR2 are SNHLY and FYNNEI. The CDR3 loop spans 17 amino acids. V was pared by 2 bases and J by 1 base, with 17 bases between. This CDR3 is CASSERGRGSGNTEAFF. The CDR3 nucleotides read TGTGCCAGCAGTGAACGGGGCAGGGGTAGTGGGAACACTGAAGCTTTCTTT.

V usage is TRBV7-2 and J usage is TRBJ2-7, with 9 bases fitting TRBD1. Unmatched junction bases numbered 6, after V lost 5 bases and J lost 1 base. The CDR3 is 15 residues long. CDR1 and CDR2 (germline): SGHTA, FQGNSA. The CDR3 region is CASSPRTGASYEQYF. In DNA form, the CDR3 reads TGTGCCAGCAGCCCCCGGACAGGGGCGTCCTACGAGCAGTACTTC.

This chain joins TRBV5-1 and TRBJ2-7; 7 bases align to TRBD2. Germline V CDR1 and CDR2: SGHRS, YFSETQ. The CDR3 contains 14 residues. Germline trimming cut 0 bases from V and 2 bases from J; bases unmatched to any gene: 2. The CDR3 region is CASSLAGGPYEQYF. CDR3 bases: TGCGCCAGCAGCTTGGCGGGGGGTCCCTACGAGCAGTACTTC.

This sequence joins TRBV11-3 and TRBJ1-1; D gene uncertain. V was cut by 5 bases and J by 1 base, with 8 bases left in between. CDR1 is SGHNT and CDR2 is YENEEA in the germline V gene. This CDR3 contains 13 residues. DNA for the CDR3: TGTGCCAGCAGCCCCGGAGCGAACACTGAAGCTTTCTTT. Protein: CASSPGANTEAFF.

The CDR3 reads CASSTSSFADTQYF. CDR3 DNA: TGTGCCAGCAGTACTTCTAGCTTCGCAGATACGCAGTATTTT. V gene TRBV28 combines with J gene TRBJ2-3; perhaps TRBD2 as D (5 bases). The germline V and J ends were trimmed by 5 bases and 4 bases, with 13 bases remaining between them. The germline V gene has CDR1 MDHEN and CDR2 SYDVKM. This CDR3 is built from 14 residues.

V is TRBV5-8 and J is TRBJ1-4; no definite D call. CDR3 length equals 13 residues. Trimming stripped 0 bases from V and 11 bases from J, with 11 bases between. Germline V gene lookup returns CDR1 SGHTS and CDR2 YDEGEE. The CDR3 here is CASSLGEVRKLFF. CDR3 coding DNA: TGTGCCAGCAGCTTGGGGGAGGTGCGCAAACTGTTTTTT. Based on the CDR3 plus reference TRBV5-8 and TRBJ1-4, the full variable domain is EAGVTQSPTHLIKTRGQQATLRCSPISGHTSVYWYQQALGLGLQFLLWYDEGEERNRGNFPPRFSGRQFPNYSSELNVNALELEDSALYLCASSLGEVRKLFFGSGTQLSVL.

V gene TRBV19 combines with J gene TRBJ1-6; TRBD1 matches at 11 bases. Germline V gives CDR1 LNHDA, CDR2 SQIVND (reference sequence). V was pared by 3 bases and J by 1 base, with 2 bases of the junction left unmatched. This CDR3 has 17 residues. In nucleotides, the CDR3 is TGTGCCAGTAGTATGGGACAGGGGGTATCCTATAATTCACCCCTCCACTTT. This encodes CASSMGQGVSYNSPLHF.

The chain links TRBV19 to TRBJ1-4; no firm D call. V was pared by 6 bases and J by 5 bases, with 22 bases between. The CDR3 sequence is 17 residues long. Germline-derived CDR1 and CDR2 are LNHDA and SQIVND (reference sequence). The CDR3 DNA reads as TGTGCCAGTAGCATCGTTCGGTGGGGAAGGGAAAATGAAAAACTGTTTTTT. This sequence encodes CASSIVRWGRENEKLFF.

J is TRBJ1-5 and V is TRBV7-2; 9 bases line up with TRBD1. Germline lookup yields CDR1 SGHTA and CDR2 FQGNSA. V gave up 5 bases and J gave up 0 bases; unmatched junction bases: 8. CDR3 length equals 17 residues. CDR3 sequence reads: CASSRTGTGYSNQPQHF. The CDR3 region has the DNA TGTGCCAGCAGCCGGACCGGGACAGGGTATAGCAATCAGCCCCAGCATTTT.

The chain's CDR3 is CASSIIGRAGEETQYF. CDR3 DNA sequence: TGTGCCAGTAGTATAATTGGGAGGGCAGGGGAGGAGACCCAGTACTTC. V gene TRBV19 combines with J gene TRBJ2-5, with D perhaps TRBD2 (7 bases). Germline loops: CDR1 LNHDA, CDR2 SQIVND (reference sequence). Deletions cut 2 bases from V and 5 bases from J, with 18 bases between. There are 16 residues in the CDR3.

The chain uses TRBV7-2 and TRBJ2-5; tentatively, D is TRBD2 (6 bases). The ends were cut back, 5 bases at V and 5 bases at J, with 15 bases in the middle. The CDR3 runs to 14 residues. CDR1 is SGHTA, CDR2 FQGNSA, per germline. CDR3 amino acids: CASSPRGGRETQYF. The CDR3 DNA reads TGTGCCAGCAGCCCCCGGGGTGGGAGGGAGACCCAGTACTTC.

The rearrangement joins TRBV6-1 to TRBJ1-5; maybe TRBD1 (6 bases). CDR3 length: 15 amino acids. V was pared by 3 bases and J by 3 bases, with 12 bases between. Germline CDR1 MNHNS, CDR2 SASEGT. The CDR3 spells CASSEARGTNQPQHF. In DNA form, the CDR3 reads TGTGCCAGCAGTGAGGCCAGGGGTACCAATCAGCCCCAGCATTTT.

The chain couples TRBV30 to TRBJ1-2; D not certain. Per germline, CDR1 GTSNPN and CDR2 SVGIG (reference sequence). This CDR3 is built from 16 residues. V gave up 2 bases and J gave up 5 bases, with 21 bases separating them. This CDR3 is CAWSPSGQLGLYGYTF. CDR3 DNA sequence: TGTGCCTGGAGTCCATCGGGCCAGCTGGGCCTTTATGGCTACACCTTC.

The chain recombines TRBV5-4 with TRBJ2-3; D uncertain. V was pared by 6 bases and J by 0 bases, with 8 bases between. This CDR3 is 13 amino acids long. CDR1 is SGHNT, CDR2 YYREEE, per germline (reference sequence). This CDR3 is CASKAQSTDTQYF. The CDR3 nucleotides read TGTGCCAGCAAGGCACAGAGCACAGATACGCAGTATTTT.

This clone was counted between two and nine times. This sequence joins TRBV6-4 and TRBJ2-6; D call uncertain. Trimming stripped 2 bases from V and 0 bases from J, with 14 bases between. The length of the CDR3 is 18 residues. The germline CDR1 and CDR2 sequences are MRHNA and SNTAGT. The CDR3 nucleotides are TGTGCCAGCAGTGACCTAGACCCACCTCCCTCTGGGGCCAACGTCCTGACTTTC. Translating it yields CASSDLDPPPSGANVLTF.